This T cell receptor beta chain was captured by sequencing in a study of T cells after somatic rescue of genetic block. Germline V CDR1 and CDR2: SNHLY, FYNNEI. The CDR3 runs 13 residues. V was clipped by 3 bases and J by 8 bases, with 10 bases between them. The repertoire was sequenced with immunoSEQ multiplex PCR; TCRdb's copy has only in-frame clones and lacks some. Among roughly 120,000 clones listed, under 95% were seen once. The chain combines TRBV2 with TRBJ1-4; D is uncertain. Input material: peripheral blood mononuclear cells (PBMCs). The clonotype comes from a woman younger than 30. In DNA form, the CDR3 reads TGTGCCAGCAGTGAGCAGTTTGGGGAAAAACTGTTTTTT. Protein sequence: CASSEQFGEKLFF. Full variable domain (outside the CDR3, taken from reference TRBV2 and TRBJ1-4): EPEVTQTPSHQVTQMGQEVILRCVPISNHLYFYWYRQILGQKVEFLVSFYNNEISEKSEIFDDQFSVERPDGSNFTLKIRSTKLEDSAMYFCASSEQFGEKLFFGSGTQLSVL.